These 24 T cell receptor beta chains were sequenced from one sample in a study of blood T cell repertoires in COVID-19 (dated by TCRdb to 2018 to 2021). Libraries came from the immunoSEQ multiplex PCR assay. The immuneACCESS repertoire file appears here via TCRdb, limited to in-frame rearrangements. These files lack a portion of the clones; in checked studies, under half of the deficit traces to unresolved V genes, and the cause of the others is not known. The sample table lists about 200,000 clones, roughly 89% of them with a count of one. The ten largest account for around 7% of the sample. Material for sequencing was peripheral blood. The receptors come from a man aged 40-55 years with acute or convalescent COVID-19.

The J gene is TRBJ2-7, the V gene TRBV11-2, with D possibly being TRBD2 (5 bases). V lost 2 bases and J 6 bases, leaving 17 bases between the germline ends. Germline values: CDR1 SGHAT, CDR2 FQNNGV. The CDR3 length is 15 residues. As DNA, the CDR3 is TGTGCCAGCAGCTTAAACGGGGTAACGAAGGGCGAGCAGTACTTC. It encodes CASSLNGVTKGEQYF.

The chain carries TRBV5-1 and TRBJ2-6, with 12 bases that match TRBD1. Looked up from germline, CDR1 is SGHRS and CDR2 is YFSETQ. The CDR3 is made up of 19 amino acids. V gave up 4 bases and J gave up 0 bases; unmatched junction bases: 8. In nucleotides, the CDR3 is TGCGCCAGCAGCACGGGACAGGGGGCTATTATCTCTGGGGCCAACGTCCTGACTTTC. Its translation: CASSTGQGAIISGANVLTF. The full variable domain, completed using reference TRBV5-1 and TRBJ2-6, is KAGVTQTPRYLIKTRGQQVTLSCSPISGHRSVSWYQQTPGQGLQFLFEYFSETQRNKGNFPGRFSGRQFSNSRSEMNVSTLELGDSALYLCASSTGQGAIISGANVLTFGAGSRLTVL.

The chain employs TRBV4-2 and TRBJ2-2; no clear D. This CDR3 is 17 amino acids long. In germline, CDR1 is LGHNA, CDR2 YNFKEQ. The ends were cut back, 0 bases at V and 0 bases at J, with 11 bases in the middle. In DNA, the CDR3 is TGTGCCAGCAGCCAAGATCTCCAGGTAACGAACACCGGGGAGCTGTTTTTT. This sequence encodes CASSQDLQVTNTGELFF.

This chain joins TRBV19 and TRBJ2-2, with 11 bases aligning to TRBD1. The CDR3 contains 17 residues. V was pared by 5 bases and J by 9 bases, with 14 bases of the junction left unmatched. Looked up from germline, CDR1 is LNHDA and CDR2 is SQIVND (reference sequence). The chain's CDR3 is CASSREDRTGGLWELFF. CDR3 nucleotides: TGTGCCAGTAGTCGAGAAGACCGGACAGGGGGCTTGTGGGAGCTGTTTTTT.

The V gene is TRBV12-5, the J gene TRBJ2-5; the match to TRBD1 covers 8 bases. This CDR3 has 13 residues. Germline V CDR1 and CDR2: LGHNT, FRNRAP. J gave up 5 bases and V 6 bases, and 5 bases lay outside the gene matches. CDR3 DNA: TGTGCTAGTGGCCTGGACAGGGACGAGACCCAGTACTTC. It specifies CASGLDRDETQYF.

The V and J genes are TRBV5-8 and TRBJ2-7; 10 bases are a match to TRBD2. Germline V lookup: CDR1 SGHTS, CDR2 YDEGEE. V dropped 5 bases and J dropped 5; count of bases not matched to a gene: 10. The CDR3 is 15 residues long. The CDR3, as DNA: TGTGCCAGCAGGGTGATAGCGGGGGGTTTCGACGAGCAGTACTTC. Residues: CASRVIAGGFDEQYF.

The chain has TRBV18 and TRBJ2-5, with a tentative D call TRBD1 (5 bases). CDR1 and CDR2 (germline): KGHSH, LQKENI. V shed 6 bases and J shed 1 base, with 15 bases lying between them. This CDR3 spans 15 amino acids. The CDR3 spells CASSPNAGLQETQYF. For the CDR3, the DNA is TGTGCCAGCTCGCCTAATGCAGGGCTCCAAGAGACCCAGTACTTC.

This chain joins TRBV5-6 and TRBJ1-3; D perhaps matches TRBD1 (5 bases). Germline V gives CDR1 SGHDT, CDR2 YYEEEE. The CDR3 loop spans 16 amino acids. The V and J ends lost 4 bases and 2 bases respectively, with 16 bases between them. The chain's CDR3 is CASSPPLSGAGNTIYF. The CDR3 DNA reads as TGTGCCAGCAGCCCCCCCCTGTCGGGGGCTGGAAACACCATATATTTT.

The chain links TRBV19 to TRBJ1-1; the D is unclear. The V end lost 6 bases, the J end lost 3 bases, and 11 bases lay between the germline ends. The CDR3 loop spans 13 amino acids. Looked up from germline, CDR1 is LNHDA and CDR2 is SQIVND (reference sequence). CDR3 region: CASRERTDTEAFF. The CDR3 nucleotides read TGTGCCAGTAGAGAACGAACGGACACTGAAGCTTTCTTT.

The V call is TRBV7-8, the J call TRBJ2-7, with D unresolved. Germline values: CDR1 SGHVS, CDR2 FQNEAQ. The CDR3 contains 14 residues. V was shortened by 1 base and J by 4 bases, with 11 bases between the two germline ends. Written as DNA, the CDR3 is TGTGCCAGCAGCTTAGGCCATAAGAGGTACGAGCAGTACTTC. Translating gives CASSLGHKRYEQYF.

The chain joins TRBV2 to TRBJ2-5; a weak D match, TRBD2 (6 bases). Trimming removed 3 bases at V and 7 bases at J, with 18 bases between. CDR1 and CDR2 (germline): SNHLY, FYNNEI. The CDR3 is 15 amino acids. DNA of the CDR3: TGTGCCAGCAGTGAGACTCTCTCGGTCGGGGGGACCCAGTACTTC. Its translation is CASSETLSVGGTQYF.

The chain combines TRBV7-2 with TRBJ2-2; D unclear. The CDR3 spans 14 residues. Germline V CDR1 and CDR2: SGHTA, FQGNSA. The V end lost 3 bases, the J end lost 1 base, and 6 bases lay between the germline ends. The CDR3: CASSLRQNTGELFF. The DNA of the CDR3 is TGTGCCAGCAGCTTGAGGCAGAACACCGGGGAGCTGTTTTTT.

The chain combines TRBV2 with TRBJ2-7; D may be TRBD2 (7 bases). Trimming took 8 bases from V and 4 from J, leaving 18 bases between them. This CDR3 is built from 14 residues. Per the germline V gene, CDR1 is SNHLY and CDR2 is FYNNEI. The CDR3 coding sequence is TGTGCCAGCCCTCAGTCGGGGGGCCTGTACGAGCAGTACTTC. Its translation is CASPQSGGLYEQYF.

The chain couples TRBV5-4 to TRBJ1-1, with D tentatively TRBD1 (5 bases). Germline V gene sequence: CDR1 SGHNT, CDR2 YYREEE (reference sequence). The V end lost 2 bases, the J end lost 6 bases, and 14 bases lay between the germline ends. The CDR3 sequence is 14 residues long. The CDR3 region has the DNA TGTGCCAGCAGCTTCTCCTTGACAGACGCTGAAGCTTTCTTT. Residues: CASSFSLTDAEAFF.

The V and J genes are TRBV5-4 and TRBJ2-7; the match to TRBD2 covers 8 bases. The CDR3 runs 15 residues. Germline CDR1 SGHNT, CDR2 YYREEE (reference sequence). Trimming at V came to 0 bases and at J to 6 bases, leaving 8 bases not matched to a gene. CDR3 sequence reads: CASSLVFGGAREQYF. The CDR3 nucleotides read TGTGCCAGCAGCTTGGTTTTCGGGGGGGCCCGCGAGCAGTACTTC.

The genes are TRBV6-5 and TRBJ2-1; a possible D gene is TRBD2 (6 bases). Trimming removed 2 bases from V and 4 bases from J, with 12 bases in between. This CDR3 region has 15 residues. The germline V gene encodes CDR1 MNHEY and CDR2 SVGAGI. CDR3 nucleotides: TGTGCCAGCAGTTACCCGGGACTCCCATACAATGAGCAGTTCTTC. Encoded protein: CASSYPGLPYNEQFF.

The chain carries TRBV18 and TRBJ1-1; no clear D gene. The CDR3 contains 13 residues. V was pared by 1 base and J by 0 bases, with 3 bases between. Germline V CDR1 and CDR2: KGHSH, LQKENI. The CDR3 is CASSPLMNTEAFF. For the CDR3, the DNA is TGTGCCAGCTCACCACTAATGAACACTGAAGCTTTCTTT. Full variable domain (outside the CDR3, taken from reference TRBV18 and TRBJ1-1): NAGVMQNPRHLVRRRGQEARLRCSPMKGHSHVYWYRQLPEEGLKFMVYLQKENIIDESGMPKERFSAEFPKEGPSILRIQQVVRGDSAAYFCASSPLMNTEAFFGQGTRLTVV.

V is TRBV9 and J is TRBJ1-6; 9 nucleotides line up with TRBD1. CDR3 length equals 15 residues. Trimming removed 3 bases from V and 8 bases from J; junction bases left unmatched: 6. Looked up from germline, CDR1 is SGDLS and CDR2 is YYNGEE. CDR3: CASSGRRTGDSPLHF. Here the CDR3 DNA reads TGTGCCAGCAGCGGGCGTAGGACAGGGGATTCACCCCTCCACTTT. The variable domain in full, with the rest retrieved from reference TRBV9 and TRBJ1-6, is DSGVTQTPKHLITATGQRVTLRCSPRSGDLSVYWYQQSLDQGLQFLIQYYNGEERAKGNILERFSAQQFPDLHSELNLSSLELGDSALYFCASSGRRTGDSPLHFGNGTRLTVT.

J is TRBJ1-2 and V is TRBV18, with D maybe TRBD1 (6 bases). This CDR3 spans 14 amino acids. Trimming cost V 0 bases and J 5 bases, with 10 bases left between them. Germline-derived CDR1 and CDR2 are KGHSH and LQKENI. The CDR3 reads CASSPPNRDYGYTF. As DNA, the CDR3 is TGTGCCAGCTCACCACCAAACAGGGATTATGGCTACACCTTC.

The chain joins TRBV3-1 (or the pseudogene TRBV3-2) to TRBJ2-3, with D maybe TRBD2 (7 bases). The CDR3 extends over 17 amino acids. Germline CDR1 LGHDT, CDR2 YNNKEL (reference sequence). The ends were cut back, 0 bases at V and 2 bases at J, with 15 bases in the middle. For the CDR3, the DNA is TGTGCCAGCAGCCAAGATCTCCCGGGGGGCCCCACAGATACGCAGTATTTT. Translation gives CASSQDLPGGPTDTQYF.

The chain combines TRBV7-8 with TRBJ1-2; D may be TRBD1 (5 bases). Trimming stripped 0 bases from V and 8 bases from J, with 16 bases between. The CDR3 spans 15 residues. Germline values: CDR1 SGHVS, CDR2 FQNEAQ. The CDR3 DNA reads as TGTGCCAGCAGCTTAGCTCCAGGGCCCAGTAGAGGCTACACCTTC. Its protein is CASSLAPGPSRGYTF.

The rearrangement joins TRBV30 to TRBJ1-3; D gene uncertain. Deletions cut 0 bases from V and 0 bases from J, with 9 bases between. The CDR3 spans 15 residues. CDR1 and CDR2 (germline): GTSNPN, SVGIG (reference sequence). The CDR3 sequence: CAWSVLGSSGNTIYF. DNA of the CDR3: TGTGCCTGGAGTGTATTGGGGAGCTCTGGAAACACCATATATTTT. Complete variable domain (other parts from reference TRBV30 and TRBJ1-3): SQTIHQWPATLVQPVGSPLSLECTVEGTSNPNLYWYRQAAGRGLQLLFYSVGIGQISSEVPQNLSASRPQDRQFILSSKKLLLSDSGFYLCAWSVLGSSGNTIYFGEGSWLTVV.

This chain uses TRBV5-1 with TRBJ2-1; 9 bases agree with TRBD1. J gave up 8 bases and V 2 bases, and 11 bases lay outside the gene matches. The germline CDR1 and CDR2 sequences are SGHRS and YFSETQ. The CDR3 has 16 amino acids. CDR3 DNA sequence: TGCGCCAGCAGCTTCATGGACAGGGGTAAGGTAGATGAGCAGTTCTTC. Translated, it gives CASSFMDRGKVDEQFF.

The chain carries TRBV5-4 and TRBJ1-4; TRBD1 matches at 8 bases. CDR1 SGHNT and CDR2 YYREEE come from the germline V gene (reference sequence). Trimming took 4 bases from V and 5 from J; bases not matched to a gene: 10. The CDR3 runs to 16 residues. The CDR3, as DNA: TGTGCCAGCAGCGCAACGCCCGGGACAGGCAATGAAAAACTGTTTTTT. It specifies CASSATPGTGNEKLFF.